The 31 T cell receptor beta chains presented below share a single source sample, sequenced in a study of T cells after yellow fever vaccination. TCRdb passed the 5' RACE reads through MiXCR, listing each CDR3 protein once. The sample includes a few hundred thousand distinct CDR3 sequences, over 4% of them seen just once. The sequencing here drew on PBMCs, taken 5 days after the yellow fever booster vaccination. The receptors were gathered from a man aged 18 to 29 who received the YFV17D yellow fever vaccine.

This chain connects TRBV5-1 to TRBJ1-5; D unclear. V gave up 5 bases and J gave up 5 bases, with 14 bases separating them. The germline CDR1 and CDR2 sequences are SGHRS and YFSETQ. The length of the CDR3 is 14 residues. The CDR3 DNA reads as TGCGCCAGCAGTTTTGACGGAAATTATCAGCCCCAGCATTTT. The encoded protein is CASSFDGNYQPQHF.

This clonotype has ten or more counts. The chain uses TRBV20-1 and TRBJ1-1; TRBD1 agrees at 8 bases. This CDR3 comprises 14 residues. From germline, CDR1 is DFQATT and CDR2 SNEGSKA (reference sequence). V shed 2 bases, J shed 4 bases, and the junction held 6 bases outside the gene matches. The CDR3 DNA reads TGCAGTGCTAGACAGGGGGCGCGTGGCACTGAAGCTTTCTTT. Translating it yields CSARQGARGTEAFF.

In this sample, this clonotype turned up a few times. V is TRBV28 and J is TRBJ2-3; D remains unclear. This CDR3 has 11 residues. V gave up 7 bases and J gave up 7 bases, with 9 bases separating them. In germline, CDR1 is MDHEN, CDR2 SYDVKM. The CDR3 is CASNSGYTQYF. In nucleotides, the CDR3 is TGTGCCAGCAACTCCGGGTATACGCAGTATTTT.

This clonotype was recorded many times. This rearrangement joins TRBV11-2 to TRBJ2-5, with D perhaps matching TRBD1 (6 bases). The CDR3 extends over 14 amino acids. V was trimmed by 1 base and J by 6 bases, leaving 12 bases between them. Germline assignment: CDR1 SGHAT and CDR2 FQNNGV. Written as DNA, the CDR3 is TGTGCCAGCAGCTTAGTTCAGGGGTTACAGACCCAGTACTTC. Its translation is CASSLVQGLQTQYF.

This clonotype was detected many times. The V and J genes are TRBV7-2 and TRBJ2-3, with 10 bases lining up with TRBD1. V lost 6 bases to trimming and J lost 6 bases; unmatched junction nucleotides: 9. The CDR3 covers 15 residues. Germline loops: CDR1 SGHTA, CDR2 FQGNSA. Here the CDR3 reads CASSRDRGEADTQYF. The CDR3 coding sequence is TGTGCCAGCAGTCGGGACAGGGGTGAAGCTGATACGCAGTATTTT.

The chain couples TRBV10-1 to TRBJ2-7; 8 positions agree with TRBD1. Germline V CDR1 and CDR2: WNHNN, SYGVQD (reference sequence). The CDR3 runs 12 residues. Unmatched junction bases numbered 10, after V lost 10 bases and J lost 8 bases. CDR3 region: CAISDRARKQYV. DNA for the CDR3: TGCGCCATCTCGGACAGGGCGAGAAAGCAGTACGTC.

This clonotype was counted only a few times. This chain uses TRBV5-5 with TRBJ1-2, with unresolved D. The CDR3 loop spans 14 amino acids. Per the germline V gene, CDR1 is SGHKS and CDR2 is YYEKEE (reference sequence). With 0 bases removed from V and 9 bases from J, the gap between germline ends came to 15 bases. The CDR3, as DNA: TGTGCCAGCAGCTTGGTTGGGCAGGTGAATCGCTACACCTTC. Its translation: CASSLVGQVNRYTF. The full variable domain, rest sourced from reference TRBV5-5 and TRBJ1-2, is DAGVTQSPTHLIKTRGQQVTLRCSPISGHKSVSWYQQVLGQGPQFIFQYYEKEERGRGNFPDRFSARQFPNYSSELNVNALLLGDSALYLCASSLVGQVNRYTFGSGTRLTVV.

V gene TRBV2 combines with J gene TRBJ1-5, with a tentative D call TRBD1 (5 bases). V was pared by 3 bases and J by 1 base, with 7 bases between. CDR3 size: 14 residues. The germline V gene encodes CDR1 SNHLY and CDR2 FYNNEI. Here the CDR3 reads CASSEGDSNQPQHF. CDR3 in DNA: TGTGCCAGCAGTGAGGGGGACAGCAATCAGCCCCAGCATTTT.

This clonotype was seen only a few times. The chain links TRBV7-9 to TRBJ2-3; 8 nucleotides line up with TRBD2. CDR1 is SEHNR, CDR2 FQNEAQ, per germline (reference sequence). The V gene end was trimmed by 5 bases and the J gene end by 4 bases; junction bases not matched to a gene: 11. The CDR3 extends over 16 amino acids. DNA of the CDR3: TGTGCCAGCAGCCCCCATGTAGCGGGGCCCTCAGATACGCAGTATTTT. Its translation is CASSPHVAGPSDTQYF.

This clonotype was observed a few times. The chain couples TRBV6-1 to TRBJ2-6; 9 bases align to TRBD1. Germline assignment: CDR1 MNHNS and CDR2 SASEGT. Trimming cost V 5 bases and J 6 bases; bases outside gene matches: 2. The length of the CDR3 is 14 residues. The CDR3 DNA reads as TGTGCCAGCAGTAAACAGGGGGCGGCCAACGTCCTGACTTTC. It encodes CASSKQGAANVLTF.

This clonotype has only a few counts. The J gene is TRBJ2-3, the V gene TRBV25-1; TRBD2 matches at 10 bases. V dropped 4 bases and J dropped 8; count of bases not matched to a gene: 9. The CDR3 totals 15 residues. CDR1 is MGHDK, CDR2 SYGVNS, per germline. The CDR3: CASSGVSGGWATQYF. The CDR3 nucleotides read TGTGCCAGCAGTGGCGTTAGCGGGGGGTGGGCTACGCAGTATTTT.

The chain couples TRBV5-1 to TRBJ1-5; D unresolved. The CDR3 runs 13 residues. Germline V gene data show CDR1 as SGHRS and CDR2 as YFSETQ. V shed 1 base and J shed 5 bases, with 7 bases lying between them. The CDR3 is CASSLSGHQPQHF. DNA of the CDR3: TGCGCCAGCAGCTTGTCGGGTCATCAGCCCCAGCATTTT.

CDR3 residues: CASSGMEAYEQYV. The CDR3 DNA follows: TGTGCCAGCAGTGGGATGGAAGCCTACGAGCAGTACGTC. The chain links TRBV2 to TRBJ2-7; D remains unclear. The CDR3 has 13 residues. The ends were cut back, 4 bases at V and 2 bases at J, with 9 bases in the middle. CDR1 SNHLY and CDR2 FYNNEI come from the germline V gene.

About this clonotype itself: A read error is possible here, since a much larger clone lies one base away. CDR3 sequence reads: CASSSGSDLNTEAFF. In DNA, the CDR3 is TGTGCCAGCAGTTCCGGATCAGATTTGAACACTGAAGCTTTCTTT. The genes are TRBV6-2 or TRBV6-3 and TRBJ1-1, with D hard to call. The germline gives CDR1 MNHEY, CDR2 SVGEGT. This CDR3 contains 15 residues. V was cut by 4 bases and J by 0 bases, with 12 bases left in between.

The V call is TRBV3-1, the J call TRBJ2-1; D possibly corresponds to TRBD1 (6 bases). V lost 1 base to trimming and J lost 6 bases, with 13 bases between them. The germline CDR1 and CDR2 sequences are LGHDT and YNNKEL (reference sequence). The CDR3 is made up of 15 amino acids. In DNA form, the CDR3 reads TGTGCCAGCAGCCAAGTGGGGGCCGGAGGCAATGAGCAGTTCTTC. Protein product: CASSQVGAGGNEQFF.

The chain links TRBV3-1 to TRBJ1-6; no clear D. The CDR3 has 15 amino acids. V lost 0 bases to trimming and J lost 9 bases, with 12 bases between them. Germline assignment: CDR1 LGHDT and CDR2 YNNKEL (reference sequence). The CDR3 here is CASSQDAGNSSPLHF. The CDR3 DNA reads as TGTGCCAGCAGCCAAGATGCGGGGAATAGTTCACCCCTCCACTTT.

V and J are TRBV7-2 and TRBJ1-1; 8 bases match TRBD1. The CDR3 length is 15 residues. Germline CDR1 is SGHTA and CDR2 is FQGNSA. Trimming at V came to 6 bases and at J to 5 bases, leaving 11 bases not matched to a gene. The CDR3 is CASRVPQGVGTEAFF. The CDR3 DNA reads TGTGCCAGCAGAGTCCCACAGGGGGTCGGTACTGAAGCTTTCTTT.

Ten or more counts support this clonotype. This chain uses TRBV4-3 with TRBJ1-2, with D perhaps matching TRBD1 (6 bases). The CDR3 contains 15 residues. V was pared by 3 bases and J by 4 bases, with 15 bases between. Germline CDR1 and CDR2: LGHNA and YSLEER. CDR3 coding DNA: TGCGCCAGCAGCCACGCCTCGACAGGACTCTATGGCTACACCTTC. Its protein is CASSHASTGLYGYTF.

At least ten counts were recorded for this clonotype. This chain links TRBV7-9 with TRBJ1-6; no definite D call. The CDR3 is 14 residues long. CDR1 and CDR2 (germline): SEHNR, FQNEAQ (reference sequence). The V end lost 3 bases, the J end lost 4 bases, and 7 bases lay between the germline ends. CDR3 sequence (DNA): TGTGCCAGCAGCTTCGGGGATTATAATTCACCCCTCCACTTT. This codes for CASSFGDYNSPLHF. Using reference TRBV7-9 and TRBJ1-6 for the parts outside the CDR3, the full variable domain is DTGVSQNPRHKITKRGQNVTFRCDPISEHNRLYWYRQTLGQGPEFLTYFQNEAQLEKSRLLSDRFSAERPKGSFSTLEIQRTEQGDSAMYLCASSFGDYNSPLHFGNGTRLTVT.

The J gene is TRBJ2-3, the V gene TRBV20-1; 9 bases are shared with TRBD1. Trimming at V came to 1 base and at J to 2 bases, leaving 10 bases not matched to a gene. The CDR3 runs 17 residues. The germline V gene encodes CDR1 DFQATT and CDR2 SNEGSKA (reference sequence). For the CDR3, the DNA is TGCAGTGCTAGAGTCACAGGGGGCTCTACGCTCACAGATACGCAGTATTTT. It encodes CSARVTGGSTLTDTQYF.

This clonotype was observed at least ten times. J is TRBJ1-2 and V is TRBV4-3, with TRBD1 matching over 8 bases. Germline V gene lookup returns CDR1 LGHNA and CDR2 YSLEER. The V segment lost 1 base and the J segment 3 bases; nucleotides outside the gene matches: 13. The CDR3 covers 18 residues. DNA for the CDR3: TGCGCCAGCAGCCAAGGCCCCGGCAGGGGGCGCGGATACTATGGCTACACCTTC. Amino acids: CASSQGPGRGRGYYGYTF.

This clonotype showed up just a few times. The chain employs TRBV7-2 and TRBJ2-7; D gene unclear. The CDR3 is made up of 12 amino acids. CDR1 is SGHTA and CDR2 is FQGNSA in the germline V gene. Trimming left V 5 bases short and J 3 bases short, with 8 bases between. The CDR3 DNA reads as TGTGCCAGCAGCCGACCGGGCTACGAGCAGTACTTC. As protein: CASSRPGYEQYF.

This clonotype was observed a handful of times. The rearrangement joins TRBV6-1 to TRBJ2-6, with a tentative D call TRBD1 (5 bases). V was clipped by 4 bases and J by 0 bases, with 7 bases between them. Germline V gene sequence: CDR1 MNHNS, CDR2 SASEGT. The CDR3 runs to 15 residues. CDR3 bases: TGTGCCAGCAGTGGCGGACACTCTGGGGCCAACGTCCTGACTTTC. Protein: CASSGGHSGANVLTF.

This clonotype was counted at least ten times. The chain combines TRBV12-3 or TRBV12-4 with TRBJ2-7; 13 bases align to TRBD2. The CDR3 contains 15 residues. V was pared by 5 bases and J by 5 bases, with 6 bases of the junction left unmatched. The CDR3 here is CASSPTSGGTNEQYF. DNA of the CDR3: TGTGCCAGCAGTCCGACTAGCGGGGGGACCAACGAGCAGTACTTC.

This clonotype was detected only a few times. CDR3 DNA: TGTGCCAGCAGCCGTGGGGTAGCGGGGGGGGATGAGCAGTTCTTC. This sequence encodes CASSRGVAGGDEQFF. The chain is built from TRBV7-6 and TRBJ2-1, with 11 bases fitting TRBD2. This CDR3 is built from 15 residues. V shed 5 bases, J shed 8 bases, and the junction held 8 bases outside the gene matches. Germline lookup yields CDR1 SGHVS and CDR2 FNYEAQ.

This clonotype was counted ten times or more. The V gene is TRBV29-1, the J gene TRBJ2-3, with 9 nucleotides matching TRBD1. V was pared by 1 base and J by 4 bases, with 0 bases of the junction left unmatched. Germline CDR1 is SQVTM and CDR2 is ANQGSEA. This CDR3 is built from 13 residues. The CDR3 region is CSVEGQGADTQYF. The CDR3 DNA follows: TGCAGCGTTGAAGGACAGGGGGCAGATACGCAGTATTTT.

The rearrangement uses TRBV12-3 or TRBV12-4 and TRBJ1-2; D might be TRBD1 (6 bases). The V end was cut by 7 bases, the J end by 4 bases, with 13 bases between. The CDR3 loop spans 13 amino acids. This CDR3 reads CASTSDRSYGYTF. Here the CDR3 DNA reads TGTGCCAGCACATCCGACAGGAGCTATGGCTACACCTTC.

This clonotype was picked up a small number of times. The chain joins TRBV7-9 to TRBJ2-7; 8 nucleotides align to TRBD2. The V segment lost 6 bases and the J segment 8 bases; nucleotides outside the gene matches: 9. The CDR3 sequence is 13 residues long. Germline CDR1 SEHNR, CDR2 FQNEAQ (reference sequence). CDR3 residues: CASSRSGDPKQYF. The CDR3 bases are TGTGCCAGCAGTCGTAGCGGGGATCCAAAGCAGTACTTC. Filled out from reference TRBV7-9 and TRBJ2-7, the complete variable domain reads DTGVSQNPRHKITKRGQNVTFRCDPISEHNRLYWYRQTLGQGPEFLTYFQNEAQLEKSRLLSDRFSAERPKGSFSTLEIQRTEQGDSAMYLCASSRSGDPKQYFGPGTRLTVT.

The V gene is TRBV7-3, the J gene TRBJ1-1, with D tentatively TRBD1 (5 bases). CDR3 length: 12 residues. V lost 9 bases to trimming and J lost 3 bases, with 11 bases between them. CDR1 and CDR2 from the germline V gene are SGHTA and FQGTGA. The CDR3 is CASQGGDTEAFF. The CDR3 nucleotides read TGTGCCAGTCAGGGTGGGGACACTGAAGCTTTCTTT.

There are a few counts of this clonotype. The chain couples TRBV28 to TRBJ1-1, with 7 bases aligning to TRBD1. The germline CDR1 and CDR2 sequences are MDHEN and SYDVKM. The length of the CDR3 is 15 residues. Trimming cost V 1 base and J 4 bases; bases outside gene matches: 6. This CDR3 is CASSLLYRGVTEAFF. The CDR3 region has the DNA TGTGCCAGCAGTTTATTATACAGGGGCGTCACTGAAGCTTTCTTT.

There are a few counts of this clonotype. The chain combines TRBV19 with TRBJ2-2; possible D gene TRBD1, 6 bases. Germline V lookup: CDR1 LNHDA, CDR2 SQIVND (reference sequence). This CDR3 region has 15 residues. V lost 5 bases and J 4 bases, leaving 14 bases between the germline ends. The DNA of the CDR3 is TGTGCCAGTAGTGTAACAGGGAAATTCACCGGGGAGCTGTTTTTT. It yields the protein CASSVTGKFTGELFF.